This TCR beta chain was observed in a study of T cell responses to AZD1222 COVID-19 vaccine. Study-wide results and caveats: Clonal diversity was possibly underestimated, and white British individuals and females predominated among donors. Just five to seven people given AZD1222 tested seropositive at baseline. Among spike-specific TCRs, nearly half reportedly target unmutated variant regions.

TCRdb's copy holds only in-frame clones and misses some; the assay was immunoSEQ multiplex PCR. The sample consists of some 110,000 clones, roughly nine tenths of them appearing once. In regard to this clone: The target antigen is unknown.

Timing groups of about 4 and about 12 weeks for second doses were pooled. Looked up from germline, CDR1 is MNHNY and CDR2 is SVGAGI (reference sequence). The germline V and J ends were trimmed by 0 bases and 7 bases, with 9 bases remaining between them. The CDR3 is 13 residues long. The source is an adult who received the AZD1222 COVID-19 vaccine. The chain is built from TRBV6-6 and TRBJ2-5; D call uncertain. Sequencing was performed on peripheral blood, taken 28 days after the second AZD1222 dose. The chain's CDR3 is CASSYSTVGTQYF. CDR3 coding DNA: TGTGCCAGCAGTTACTCGACCGTGGGGACCCAGTACTTC.